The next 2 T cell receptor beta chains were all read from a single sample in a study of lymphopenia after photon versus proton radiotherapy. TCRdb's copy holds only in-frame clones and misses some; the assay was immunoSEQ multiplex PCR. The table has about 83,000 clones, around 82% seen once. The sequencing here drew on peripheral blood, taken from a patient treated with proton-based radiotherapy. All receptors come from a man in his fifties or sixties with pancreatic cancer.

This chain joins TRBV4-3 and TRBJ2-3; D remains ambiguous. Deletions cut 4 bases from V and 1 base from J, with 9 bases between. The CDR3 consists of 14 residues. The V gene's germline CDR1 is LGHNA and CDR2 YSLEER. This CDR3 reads CASSPRHRTDTQYF. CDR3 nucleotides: TGCGCCAGCAGCCCTCGACACCGCACAGATACGCAGTATTTT.

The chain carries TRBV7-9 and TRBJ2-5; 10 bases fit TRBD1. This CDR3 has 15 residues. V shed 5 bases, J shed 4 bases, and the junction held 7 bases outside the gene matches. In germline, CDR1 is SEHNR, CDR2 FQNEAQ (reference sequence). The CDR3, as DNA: TGTGCCAGCAGCCCGAAGGACAGGGGGAGAGAGACCCAGTACTTC. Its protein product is CASSPKDRGRETQYF.